These 16 T cell receptor beta chains were all obtained from the same sample, sequenced in a study of T-cell reconstitution after alpha-beta-depleted transplantation in children. Unique molecular identifiers were incorporated when the TCRbeta library was constructed. MiXCR, applied by TCRdb to the PCR reads, yields one record per CDR3 protein. The table has approximately 200,000 distinct CDR3 sequences, about 6% seen once; the top ten hold roughly 4.5%. Sequencing was performed on PBMCs, taken before TCRalphabeta/CD19-depleted stem cell transplant. These receptors all stem from a girl less than two years old with combined immunodeficiency, due to receive a stem cell transplant.

This clonotype turned up a few times. J is TRBJ2-4 and V is TRBV20-1, with 8 bases fitting TRBD1. Germline V gene data show CDR1 as DFQATT and CDR2 as SNEGSKA (reference sequence). The CDR3 length is 17 residues. Trimming removed 3 bases from V and 0 bases from J; junction bases left unmatched: 10. CDR3 in amino acids: CSARDRAKLLAKNIQYF. In nucleotides, the CDR3 is TGCAGTGCTAGGGACAGGGCGAAGCTTCTAGCCAAAAACATTCAGTACTTC.

This clonotype was counted ten times or more. The rearrangement joins TRBV6-5 to TRBJ1-5; D uncertain. V was shortened by 2 bases and J by 3 bases, with 5 bases between the two germline ends. CDR1 is MNHEY, CDR2 SVGAGI, per germline. The CDR3 has 13 residues. The CDR3 DNA is TGTGCCAGCAGTTACCGGGCCAATCAGCCCCAGCATTTT. Translation gives CASSYRANQPQHF.

Ten or more counts support this clonotype. This chain uses TRBV6-2 or TRBV6-3 with TRBJ2-1; TRBD2 aligns across 14 bases. Germline lookup yields CDR1 MNHEY and CDR2 SVGEGT. The CDR3 spans 18 residues. The V gene end was trimmed by 2 bases and the J gene end by 2 bases; junction bases not matched to a gene: 5. CDR3 region: CASSYTTSGGAAYNEQFF. CDR3 sequence (DNA): TGTGCCAGCAGTTACACGACTAGCGGGGGGGCCGCCTACAATGAGCAGTTCTTC.

This clonotype was seen repeatedly, ten times or more. One junction end disagrees with the germline gene, perhaps due to a read error. This chain links TRBV28 with TRBJ2-7; TRBD2 aligns across 8 bases. The V gene's germline CDR1 is MDHEN and CDR2 SYDVKM. This CDR3 has 15 residues. Written as DNA, the CDR3 is TGTGCCAGCAGTCAACTCAGGGACCACCGTAGCGGGATTCACTTC. Its protein is CASSQLRDHRSGIHF. Drawing the rest from reference TRBV28 and TRBJ2-7, the complete variable domain is DVKVTQSSRYLVKRTGEKVFLECVQDMDHENMFWYRQDPGLGLRLIYFSYDVKMKEKGDIPEGYSVSREKKERFSLILESASTNQTSMYLCASSQLRDHRSGIHFGPGTRLTVT.

This clonotype came up many times. This rearrangement joins TRBV7-9 to TRBJ1-3; 9 bases fit TRBD1. With 3 bases clipped from V and 0 bases from J, the junction kept 9 bases outside the gene matches. The V gene's germline CDR1 is SEHNR and CDR2 FQNEAQ (reference sequence). The CDR3 runs to 18 residues. The CDR3: CASSFPGQGWGSGNTIYF. The CDR3 nucleotides read TGTGCCAGCAGCTTCCCGGGACAGGGATGGGGCTCTGGAAACACCATATATTTT. Full variable domain (remainder filled in from reference TRBV7-9 and TRBJ1-3): DTGVSQNPRHKITKRGQNVTFRCDPISEHNRLYWYRQTLGQGPEFLTYFQNEAQLEKSRLLSDRFSAERPKGSFSTLEIQRTEQGDSAMYLCASSFPGQGWGSGNTIYFGEGSWLTVV.

In its sample, this clonotype was seen many times. The V and J genes are TRBV28 and TRBJ1-2; D call uncertain. Deletions cut 5 bases from V and 0 bases from J, with 7 bases between. Germline assignment: CDR1 MDHEN and CDR2 SYDVKM. The CDR3 length is 13 residues. CDR3 sequence reads: CASSPIPNYGYTF. CDR3 sequence (DNA): TGTGCCAGCAGTCCGATACCTAACTATGGCTACACCTTC.

The table lists this clonotype with many counts. The chain is built from TRBV15 and TRBJ1-5; D ambiguous. Trimming took off 6 bases at V and 1 base at J, with 13 bases between the two ends. The CDR3 covers 15 residues. Germline V lookup: CDR1 LNHNV, CDR2 YYDKDF (reference sequence). In nucleotides, the CDR3 is TGTGCCACCAGTAAGGAGACATACAGCAATCAGCCCCAGCATTTT. Protein sequence: CATSKETYSNQPQHF.

This clonotype has ten or more counts. V and J are TRBV5-1 and TRBJ1-1; TRBD1 matches at 10 bases. The CDR3 contains 17 residues. J gave up 0 bases and V 3 bases, and 8 bases lay outside the gene matches. CDR1 is SGHRS, CDR2 YFSETQ, per germline. Here the CDR3 reads CASSSGQGLDMNTEAFF. The CDR3, as DNA: TGCGCCAGCAGCTCGGGACAGGGGCTTGATATGAACACTGAAGCTTTCTTT.

This clonotype has a handful of counts. V gene TRBV11-2 combines with J gene TRBJ2-1; D is possibly TRBD1 (5 bases). Trimming took 2 bases from V and 3 from J, leaving 8 bases between them. Germline assignment: CDR1 SGHAT and CDR2 FQNNGV. The CDR3 sequence is 14 residues long. The CDR3 here is CASSLLGVYNEQFF. The CDR3 DNA sequence: TGTGCCAGCAGCTTATTAGGGGTCTACAATGAGCAGTTCTTC.

This clonotype was counted many times. The chain uses TRBV29-1 and TRBJ2-7; D is unclear. Trimming removed 4 bases at V and 5 bases at J, with 12 bases between. The CDR3 contains 12 residues. The V gene's germline CDR1 is SQVTM and CDR2 ANQGSEA. CDR3 in amino acids: CSVAAVTDEQYF. The DNA for the CDR3 is TGCAGCGTTGCTGCAGTAACGGACGAGCAGTACTTC.

This clonotype showed up just a few times. The chain recombines TRBV7-8 with TRBJ2-2; D might be TRBD1 (6 bases). CDR1 is SGHVS, CDR2 FQNEAQ, per germline. With 3 bases removed from V and 0 bases from J, the gap between germline ends came to 11 bases. The CDR3 is 16 amino acids. In DNA form, the CDR3 reads TGTGCCAGCAGCTTCCCGGGACAACCGAACACCGGGGAGCTGTTTTTT. Encoded protein: CASSFPGQPNTGELFF.

This clonotype was picked up many times. The chain uses TRBV4-3 and TRBJ1-4; 7 bases are shared with TRBD1. The CDR3 runs to 15 residues. V lost 4 bases, J lost 5 bases, and 7 bases stayed unmatched. Germline V gene data show CDR1 as LGHNA and CDR2 as YSLEER. The CDR3 loop reads CASSPGTAANEKLFF. The CDR3 bases are TGCGCCAGCAGCCCCGGGACAGCGGCGAATGAAAAACTGTTTTTT.

In this sample, this clonotype turned up a few times. V gene TRBV6-8 combines with J gene TRBJ2-7; D call uncertain. V lost 8 bases to trimming and J lost 3 bases, with 20 bases between them. The CDR3 totals 15 residues. Germline lookup yields CDR1 MNHGY and CDR2 SAAAGT. CDR3 amino acids: CASARLANGDYEQYF. For the CDR3, the DNA is TGTGCCAGCGCTAGATTGGCTAACGGAGACTACGAGCAGTACTTC.

Many counts were recorded for this clonotype. This chain connects TRBV12-3 or TRBV12-4 to TRBJ1-1, with TRBD1 matching 9 bases. J was trimmed by 3 bases and V by 5 bases; bases with no gene match: 7. The CDR3 totals 15 residues. The CDR3 coding sequence is TGTGCCAGCAGTCTACAGGGGGCTGCGTACACTGAAGCTTTCTTT. Protein: CASSLQGAAYTEAFF.

In this sample, this clonotype turned up many times. This chain connects TRBV7-2 to TRBJ1-3; D uncertain. The germline CDR1 and CDR2 sequences are SGHTA and FQGNSA. Trimming pared 3 bases from V and 0 bases from J, leaving 9 bases between. This CDR3 has 15 amino acids. The CDR3 DNA sequence: TGTGCCAGCAGCTTTAGTCCAGGCTCTGGAAACACCATATATTTT. Protein sequence: CASSFSPGSGNTIYF.

This clonotype has a count of ten or more. At one boundary the junction diverges from the germline segment, which might be a read error. This chain links TRBV7-7 with TRBJ2-2; D is possibly TRBD1 (6 bases). The CDR3 is 14 amino acids. Germline CDR1 SSHAT, CDR2 FNYEAQ (reference sequence). The chain's CDR3 is CASSALQGKGELFF. The CDR3 DNA follows: TGTGCTAGCAGCGCATTACAGGGCAAGGGGGAGCTGTTTTTT.